This TCR beta chain appears in the sequencing data of a study of vaccination and CD4 T cells after COVID-19. Study-wide context: For control cultures, the treatment was a CEFX pool, an HIV-1 Nef pool, or no peptide.

Per the germline V gene, CDR1 is KGHDR and CDR2 is SFDVKD. The CDR3 runs to 14 residues. V lost 3 bases to trimming and J lost 4 bases; unmatched junction nucleotides: 4. Cultured CD4+ T-cell DNA underwent Oncomine TCR Beta short-read sequencing. From cultured CD4+ T cells, genomic DNA was extracted. TCRdb ran MiXCR on the PCR reads and lists one entry per CDR3 protein. The table includes 9,500 to 15,000 distinct CDR3 sequences, roughly 44% detected once. This clonotype has more than one count but fewer than ten. Its specificity is unknown. Treatment noted: approximately 9-day PBMC culture with coronavirus spike peptide pools or control peptides (ViraFEST assay). With peptide pools, ViraFEST first expanded antigen-specific T cells and afterwards sequenced their TCRs.

This chain joins TRBV24-1 and TRBJ1-2, with TRBD1 identical over 7 bases. The receptor's source is a human donor with COVID-19. The source material was cultured CD4+ T cells from blood. The CDR3 is CATSDDDRAYGYTF. CDR3 bases: TGTGCCACCAGTGATGATGACAGGGCCTATGGCTACACCTTC.